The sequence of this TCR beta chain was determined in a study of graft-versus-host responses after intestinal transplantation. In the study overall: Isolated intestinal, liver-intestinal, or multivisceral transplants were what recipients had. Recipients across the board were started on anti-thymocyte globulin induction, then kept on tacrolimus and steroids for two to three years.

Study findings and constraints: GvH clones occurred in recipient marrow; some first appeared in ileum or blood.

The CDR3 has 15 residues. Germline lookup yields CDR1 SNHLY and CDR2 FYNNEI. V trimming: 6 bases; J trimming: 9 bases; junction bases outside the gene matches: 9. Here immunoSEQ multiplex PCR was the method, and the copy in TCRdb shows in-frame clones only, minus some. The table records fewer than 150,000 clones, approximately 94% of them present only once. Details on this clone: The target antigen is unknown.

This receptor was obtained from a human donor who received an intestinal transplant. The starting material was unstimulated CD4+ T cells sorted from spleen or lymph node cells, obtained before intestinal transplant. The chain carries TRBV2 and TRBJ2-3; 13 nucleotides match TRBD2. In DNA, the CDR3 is TGTGCCAGCAGAGAAACTAGCGGGGGGGCTAGGACGCAGTATTTT. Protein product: CASRETSGGARTQYF.